This record looks at one TCR beta chain sequence and its context. The sample originates from a study of cytomegalovirus exposure and HLA in healthy donors. Study-wide context: A subsequent analysis reported that the 100 to 150 validation repertoires were produced on the same platform that had also been used for the 500 to 700 first-cohort repertoires.

The ends lost 5 bases at V and 5 bases at J; junction bases unmatched: 3. Germline V gene lookup returns CDR1 MRHNA and CDR2 SNTAGT. CDR3 size: 14 residues. Here immunoSEQ multiplex PCR was the method, and the copy in TCRdb shows in-frame clones only, minus some. In the table there are some 120,000 clones, about 90% of which are singletons. The V gene is TRBV6-4, the J gene TRBJ1-2; the match to TRBD1 covers 12 bases. The TCR was taken from a man aged 25 to 40 in good health and CMV-seronegative. The sample was PBMCs. In nucleotides, the CDR3 is TGTGCCAGCAGTCAGGGACAGGGGGCTTATGGCTACACCTTC. Its protein product is CASSQGQGAYGYTF.